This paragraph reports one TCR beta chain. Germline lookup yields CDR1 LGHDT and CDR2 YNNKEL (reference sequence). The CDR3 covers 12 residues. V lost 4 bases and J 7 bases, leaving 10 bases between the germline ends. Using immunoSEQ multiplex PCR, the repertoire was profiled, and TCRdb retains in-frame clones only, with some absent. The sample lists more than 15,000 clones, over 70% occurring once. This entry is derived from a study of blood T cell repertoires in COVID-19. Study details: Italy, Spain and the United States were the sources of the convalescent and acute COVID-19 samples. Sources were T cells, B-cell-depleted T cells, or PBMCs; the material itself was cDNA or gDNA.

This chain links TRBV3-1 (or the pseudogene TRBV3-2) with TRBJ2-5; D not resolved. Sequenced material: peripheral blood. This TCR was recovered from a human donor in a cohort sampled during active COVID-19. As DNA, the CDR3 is TGTGCCAGCAGCCTCGGGTCTGGGACCCAGTACTTC. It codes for CASSLGSGTQYF.